Listed here are 3 T cell receptor beta chains from one sample, sequenced in a study of radiation and T cells in renal cell carcinoma. Regarding time point: blood 2 weeks post-SBRT. Documented treatment: 15 Gy SBRT to primary tumor, nephrectomy 4 weeks later. Sequencing used immunoSEQ multiplex PCR; TCRdb keeps in-frame clones, though not all of them. The data hold some 120,000 clones, with roughly 91% observed a single time. This sample comprised blood, obtained from a patient whose treatment included radiotherapy and nephrectomy. Receptor source: a woman in her sixties or seventies with renal cell carcinoma.

The chain recombines TRBV15 with TRBJ1-2, with 7 nucleotides matching TRBD1. This CDR3 is 14 amino acids long. With V trimmed by 5 bases and J by 8 bases, 11 bases remained unmatched. Germline V gene sequence: CDR1 LNHNV, CDR2 YYDKDF (reference sequence). This chain's CDR3 is CATSGPDRVYGYTF. The CDR3 coding sequence is TGTGCCACCAGCGGACCAGACAGGGTATACGGCTACACCTTC.

CDR3 nucleotides: TGTGCCAGCAGCCAGGGAGTCTACGAGCAGTACTTC. This gives the protein CASSQGVYEQYF. This chain joins TRBV14 and TRBJ2-7; D possibly corresponds to TRBD2 (5 bases). Trimming pared 3 bases from V and 3 bases from J, leaving 6 bases between. Germline lookup yields CDR1 SGHDN and CDR2 FVKESK. The CDR3 extends over 12 amino acids.

The chain carries TRBV6-1 and TRBJ2-4; 7 bases are shared with TRBD1. Trimming at V came to 7 bases and at J to 0 bases, leaving 6 bases not matched to a gene. This CDR3 has 15 residues. Germline V gene lookup returns CDR1 MNHNS and CDR2 SASEGT. The CDR3 here is CASNPGGIAKNIQYF. DNA for the CDR3: TGTGCCAGCAACCCAGGGGGAATAGCCAAAAACATTCAGTACTTC.